The T cell receptor beta chain described here comes from a study of T cell repertoires in cytomegalovirus infection. Across the study: It was the public TCR beta signatures that indicated both CMV infection and matching HLA type.

This clonotype was found once. As yet, its antigen is unknown. TCRdb analysed the reads with MiXCR anew, one entry per CDR3 protein. This table holds 200,000 to 250,000 distinct CDR3 sequences, roughly two fifths found once. Findings and caveats of the study: There were HLA-C-restricted CMV-specific TCR beta clonotypes dominating the ex vivo response. The study identified carriers of CMV plus the relevant HLA from cumulative public TCR beta family frequency.

The sequencing used CD8+ T cells from cultured PBMCs, collected from culture after CMV antigen stimulation. This receptor was taken from a human donor in good health (CMV status not recorded). Some clones in this sample may be carry-over from other donors' samples.

The CDR3 coding sequence is TGTGCCAGCAGCCTGGGACAGGGCTTCTATGGCTACACCTTC. Translating gives CASSLGQGFYGYTF. The chain recombines TRBV27 with TRBJ1-2; TRBD1 matches at 9 bases. The germline CDR1 and CDR2 sequences are MNHEY and SMNVEV (reference sequence). The length of the CDR3 is 14 residues. The V segment lost 6 bases and the J segment 4 bases; nucleotides outside the gene matches: 6.